The 5 T cell receptor beta chains presented below share a single source sample, sequenced in a study of T cell changes during pregnancy in multiple sclerosis (dated by TCRdb to about 2019). The library came from the immunoSEQ multiplex PCR assay. Sourced from immuneACCESS, this table was stored by TCRdb with only in-frame sequences that have V and J called. A share of the clones is absent; for the studies checked, an unresolved V gene accounts for under half, and the remainder has no known explanation. The sample records roughly 20,000 clones, roughly nine tenths of which are singletons. Around 8% of the sample lies in the top ten. The sequencing used CD8+ T cells from peripheral blood mononuclear cells, collected in the second trimester of pregnancy. Every receptor here comes from a female donor in good health, enrolled as a control in a pregnancy study.

The V and J genes are TRBV7-9 and TRBJ1-5, with 7 bases lining up with TRBD1. Germline CDR1 SEHNR, CDR2 FQNEAQ (reference sequence). With V trimmed by 1 base and J by 3 bases, 6 bases remained unmatched. The CDR3 consists of 16 residues. CDR3 sequence (DNA): TGTGCCAGCAGCTTAGTTCGCAGGGGGTCCAATCAGCCCCAGCATTTT. It codes for CASSLVRRGSNQPQHF.

V usage is TRBV28 and J usage is TRBJ1-2; TRBD1 matches at 7 bases. This CDR3 is built from 15 residues. The ends lost 2 bases at V and 4 bases at J; junction bases unmatched: 7. CDR1 and CDR2 from the germline V gene are MDHEN and SYDVKM. In DNA, the CDR3 is TGTGCCAGCAGTTTACCCGGGACAGAACCCTATGGCTACACCTTC. Its translation is CASSLPGTEPYGYTF.

V is TRBV27 and J is TRBJ1-5; D is uncertain. The germline V and J ends were trimmed by 6 bases and 2 bases, with 8 bases remaining between them. Germline V CDR1 and CDR2: MNHEY, SMNVEV (reference sequence). The CDR3 sequence is 13 residues long. The CDR3 coding sequence is TGTGCCAGCAGCCTGGGCCGCAATCAGCCCCAGCATTTT. This encodes CASSLGRNQPQHF.

V usage is TRBV29-1 and J usage is TRBJ2-1; a possible D gene is TRBD2 (5 bases). The CDR3 spans 14 residues. The V end lost 7 bases, the J end lost 0 bases, and 13 bases lay between the germline ends. Germline values: CDR1 SQVTM, CDR2 ANQGSEA. The CDR3 DNA sequence: TGCAGCGCTGGGCCCGGGGACTCCTACAATGAGCAGTTCTTC. Amino acid sequence: CSAGPGDSYNEQFF.

This chain links TRBV5-4 with TRBJ2-6; TRBD2 might be the D (6 bases). Trimming left V 3 bases short and J 3 bases short, with 22 bases between. The CDR3 covers 19 residues. Germline assignment: CDR1 SGHNT and CDR2 YYREEE (reference sequence). The CDR3 protein is CASSSPLGRESVGANVLTF. CDR3 nucleotides: TGTGCCAGCAGCTCTCCATTGGGACGGGAGTCGGTTGGGGCCAACGTCCTGACTTTC.